This T cell receptor (beta chain) was identified during a study of T cell responses to AZD1222 COVID-19 vaccine. Study outcomes and limitations: Mostly white British, mostly female donors; authors suggested clonal diversity may be underestimated.

Sequencing used immunoSEQ multiplex PCR; TCRdb keeps in-frame clones, though not all of them. The sample has about 180,000 clones; 92% are singletons. CDR1 and CDR2 from the germline V gene are SGHRS and YFSETQ. There are 14 residues in the CDR3. Trimming pared 0 bases from V and 1 base from J, leaving 7 bases between. For this clone: The antigen is not known.

This receptor was taken from an adult who received the AZD1222 COVID-19 vaccine. The rearrangement links TRBV5-1 to TRBJ1-1; D remains unclear. This sample comprised peripheral blood, obtained 28 days after the second AZD1222 dose. This chain's CDR3 is CASSLDLANTEAFF. The DNA of the CDR3 is TGCGCCAGCAGCTTGGATCTGGCGAACACTGAAGCTTTCTTT.